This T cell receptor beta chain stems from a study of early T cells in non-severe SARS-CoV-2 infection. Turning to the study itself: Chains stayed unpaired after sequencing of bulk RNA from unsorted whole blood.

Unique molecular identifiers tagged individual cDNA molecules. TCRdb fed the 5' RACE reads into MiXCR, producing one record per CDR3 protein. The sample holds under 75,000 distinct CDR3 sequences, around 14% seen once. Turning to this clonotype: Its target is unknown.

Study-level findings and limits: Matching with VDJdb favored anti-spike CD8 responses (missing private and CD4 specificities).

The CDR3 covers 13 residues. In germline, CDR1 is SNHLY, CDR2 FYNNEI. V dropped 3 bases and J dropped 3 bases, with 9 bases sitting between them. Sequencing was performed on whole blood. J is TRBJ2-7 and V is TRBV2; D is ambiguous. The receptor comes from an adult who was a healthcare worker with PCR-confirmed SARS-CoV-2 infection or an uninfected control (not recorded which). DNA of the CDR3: TGTGCCAGCAGTGAGCAGCCTTACTACGAGCAGTACTTC. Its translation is CASSEQPYYEQYF.